This entry concerns a single T cell receptor (beta chain). This clonotype came up many times. Its antigen is not yet known. No much larger clone exists at a distance of one base, and base qualities are not known. The data belong to a study of neurological immune-mediated disorders (dated by TCRdb to between 2018 and 2021). General notes on the study: Using UMI-based sequencing, the study compared peripheral blood TCR-beta repertoires from patients with HTLV-I-associated myelopathy (HAM/TSP), patients with multiple sclerosis, and healthy controls. The 90 to 120 TCR-beta libraries covered PBMC samples along with longitudinal samples, technical triplicates, and paired sorted CD4+ and CD8+ T-cell subsets. Of the roughly 68 subjects in the cohort, about 14 were HAM/TSP patients, around 35 were multiple sclerosis patients, and about 20 were healthy controls. Broader findings and caveats from the paper: Across subjects, expanded clones never shared an identical CDR3 amino acid sequence, which suggests that the TCR-beta repertoires in every group were private. TCR clonal expansion was highest in HAM/TSP patients and lowest in MS patients, with MS patients falling below even healthy controls.

The germline V and J ends show losses of 4 bases and 8 bases respectively, and no gene match explains 9 bases of the junction. Based on the germline V gene, the CDR1 and CDR2 sequences are MDHEN and SYDVKM. The CDR3 measures 15 amino acids from cysteine to phenylalanine. The read is trimmed to its CDR3 DNA, 45 bases read in frame from base 1. The healthy controls were volunteers from blood banks in Maryland, USA. Libraries from unsorted PBMCs were made from 2 million PBMCs kept in RNAlater at -80 degrees C until RNA extraction. PBMCs were separated from peripheral blood using Ficoll-Hypaque density gradient centrifugation and then cryopreserved in liquid nitrogen. cDNA was synthesized by template-switch 5'RACE using a primer with a 10-nucleotide random unique molecular identifier that tagged each TCR transcript. Over 200 million TCR-beta sequences, covering 15-18 subjects, were produced in each sequencing run. The RNeasy kit was used for extraction of total RNA. TCR-beta VDJ regions were amplified with primers for the TCR constant region and the 5'RACE anchor, using the KAPA Real-time Library Amplification kit. Sample indexes and Illumina adaptors were added in a first PCR, and a second PCR then increased library yield. The roughly 650 bp TCR product was size-selected on a 2% E-gel SizeSelection system after Ampure bead purification. Library quality was checked on a Bioanalyzer, concentration was measured with Qubit, and libraries were quantified with the Kapa Library Quantification kit before pooling. Libraries were sequenced paired-end 2 x 150 bp on an Illumina HiSeq 2500. To increase sequence diversity, about 24-32% phiX was spiked into each library pool. On the study's bioinformatics: The UMI-based MiGEC pipeline processed quality-filtered reads and removed over 80% of raw TCR sequences during error correction. IMGT germline references were used for aligning VDJ genes, and each clonotype was defined as a unique CDR3 amino acid sequence together with its V-J genes. Clonal expansion, Shannon diversity and CDR3 relatedness were evaluated with VDJtools (CalcPairwiseDistances, ClusterSamples), while phylogenetic trees were built in CLCbio workbench. Clones with at least 8 unique UMIs were defined as expanded, with this threshold being based on coefficient-of-variation modelling across technical triplicates. The public reads were reprocessed in TCRdb via fastp at Q25 and MiXCR, keeping in-frame beta chains. Entries are consolidated by CDR3 protein sequence, retaining the most common genes and DNA. The V and J calls here are based on TCRdb, not the publication. The sample data list 55,000 to 70,000 distinct CDR3 sequences, and about an eighth of these were observed just once. Approximately 2% of the sample goes to the ten largest clones.

Sequencing used PBMCs. The V gene is TRBV28 and the J gene is TRBJ2-4, and TRBD1 aligns with 9 junction nucleotides. This TCR was recovered from a man in his fifties or sixties in good health. The CDR3: CASSSRQGGWDIQYF. The base sequence is TGTGCCAGCAGTTCCCGACAGGGGGGATGGGACATTCAGTACTTC.